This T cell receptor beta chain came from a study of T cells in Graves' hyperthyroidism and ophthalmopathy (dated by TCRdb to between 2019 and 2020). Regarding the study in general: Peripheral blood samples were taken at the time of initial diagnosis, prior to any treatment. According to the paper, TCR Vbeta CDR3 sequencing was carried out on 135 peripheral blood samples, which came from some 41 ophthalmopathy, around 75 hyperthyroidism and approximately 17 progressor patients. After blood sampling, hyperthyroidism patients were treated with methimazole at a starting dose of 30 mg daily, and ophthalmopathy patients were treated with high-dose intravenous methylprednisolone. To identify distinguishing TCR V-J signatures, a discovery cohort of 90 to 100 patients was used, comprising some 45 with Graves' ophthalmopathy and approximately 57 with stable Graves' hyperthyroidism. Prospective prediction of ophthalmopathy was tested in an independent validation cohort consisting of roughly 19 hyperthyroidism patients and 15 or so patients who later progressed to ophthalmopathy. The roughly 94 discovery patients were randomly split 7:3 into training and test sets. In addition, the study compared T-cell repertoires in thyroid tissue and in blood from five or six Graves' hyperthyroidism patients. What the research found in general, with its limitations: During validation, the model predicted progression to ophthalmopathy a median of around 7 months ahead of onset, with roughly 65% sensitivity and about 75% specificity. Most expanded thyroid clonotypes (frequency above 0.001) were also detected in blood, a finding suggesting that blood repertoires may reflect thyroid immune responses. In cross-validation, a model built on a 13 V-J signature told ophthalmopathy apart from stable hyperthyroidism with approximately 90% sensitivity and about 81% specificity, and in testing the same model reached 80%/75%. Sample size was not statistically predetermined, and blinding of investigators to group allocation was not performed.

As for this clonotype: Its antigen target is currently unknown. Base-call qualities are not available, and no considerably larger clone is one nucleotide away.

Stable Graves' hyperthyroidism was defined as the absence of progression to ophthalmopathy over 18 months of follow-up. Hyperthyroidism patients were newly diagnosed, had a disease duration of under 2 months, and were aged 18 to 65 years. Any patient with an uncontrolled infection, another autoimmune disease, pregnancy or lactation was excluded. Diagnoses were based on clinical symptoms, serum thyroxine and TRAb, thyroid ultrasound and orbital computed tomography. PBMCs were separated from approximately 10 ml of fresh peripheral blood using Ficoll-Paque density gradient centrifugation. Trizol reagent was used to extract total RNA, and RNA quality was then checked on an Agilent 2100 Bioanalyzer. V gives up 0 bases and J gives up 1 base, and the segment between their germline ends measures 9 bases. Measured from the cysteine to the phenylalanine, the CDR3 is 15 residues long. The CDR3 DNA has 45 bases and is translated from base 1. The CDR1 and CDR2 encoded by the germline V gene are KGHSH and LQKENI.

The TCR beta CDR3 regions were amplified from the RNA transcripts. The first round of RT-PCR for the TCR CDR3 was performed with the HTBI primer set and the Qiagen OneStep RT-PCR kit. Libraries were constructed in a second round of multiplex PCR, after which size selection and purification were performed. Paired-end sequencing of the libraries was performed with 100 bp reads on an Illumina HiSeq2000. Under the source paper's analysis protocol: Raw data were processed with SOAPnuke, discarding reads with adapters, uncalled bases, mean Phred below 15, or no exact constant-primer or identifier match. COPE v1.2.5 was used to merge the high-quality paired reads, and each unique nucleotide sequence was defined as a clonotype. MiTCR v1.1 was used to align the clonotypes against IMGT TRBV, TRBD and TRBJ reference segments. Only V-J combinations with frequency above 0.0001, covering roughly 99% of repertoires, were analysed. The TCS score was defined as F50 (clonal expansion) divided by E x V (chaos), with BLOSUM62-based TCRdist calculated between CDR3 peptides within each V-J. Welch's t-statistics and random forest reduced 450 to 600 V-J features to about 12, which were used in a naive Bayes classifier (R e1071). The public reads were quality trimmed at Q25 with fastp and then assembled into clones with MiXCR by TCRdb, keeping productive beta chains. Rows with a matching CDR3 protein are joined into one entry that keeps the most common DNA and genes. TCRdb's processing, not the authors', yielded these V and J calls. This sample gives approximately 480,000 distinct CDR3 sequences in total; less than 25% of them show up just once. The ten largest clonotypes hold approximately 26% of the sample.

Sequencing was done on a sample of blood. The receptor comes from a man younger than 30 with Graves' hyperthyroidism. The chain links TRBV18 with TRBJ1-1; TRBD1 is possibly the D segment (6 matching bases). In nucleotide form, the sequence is TGTGCCAGCTCACCACCGGCGGGACAGAACACTGAAGCTTTCTTT. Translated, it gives CASSPPAGQNTEAFF.